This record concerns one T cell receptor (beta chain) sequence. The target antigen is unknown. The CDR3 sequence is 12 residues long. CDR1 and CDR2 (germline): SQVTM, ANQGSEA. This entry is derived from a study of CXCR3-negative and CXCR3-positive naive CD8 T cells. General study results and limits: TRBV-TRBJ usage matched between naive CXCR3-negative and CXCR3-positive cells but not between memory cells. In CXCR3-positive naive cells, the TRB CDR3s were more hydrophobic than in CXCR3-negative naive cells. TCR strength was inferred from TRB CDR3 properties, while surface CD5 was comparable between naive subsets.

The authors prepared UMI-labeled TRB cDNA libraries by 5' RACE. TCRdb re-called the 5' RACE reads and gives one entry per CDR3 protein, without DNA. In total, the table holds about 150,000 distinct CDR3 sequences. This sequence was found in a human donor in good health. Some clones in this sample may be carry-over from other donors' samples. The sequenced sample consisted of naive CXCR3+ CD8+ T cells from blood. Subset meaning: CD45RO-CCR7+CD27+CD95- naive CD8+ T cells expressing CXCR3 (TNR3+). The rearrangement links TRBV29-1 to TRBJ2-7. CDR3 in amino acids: CSVEVSAYEQYF.